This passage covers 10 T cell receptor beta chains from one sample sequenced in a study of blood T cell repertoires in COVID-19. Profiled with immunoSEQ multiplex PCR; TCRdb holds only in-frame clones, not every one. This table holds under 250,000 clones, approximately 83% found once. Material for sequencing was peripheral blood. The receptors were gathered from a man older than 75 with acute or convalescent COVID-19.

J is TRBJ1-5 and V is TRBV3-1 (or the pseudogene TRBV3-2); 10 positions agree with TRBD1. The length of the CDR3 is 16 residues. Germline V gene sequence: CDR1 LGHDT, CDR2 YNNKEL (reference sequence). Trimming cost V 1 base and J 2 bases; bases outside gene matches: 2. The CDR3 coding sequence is TGTGCCAGCAGCCAAGCAGGGACAGGGGGCAATCAGCCCCAGCATTTT. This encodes CASSQAGTGGNQPQHF.

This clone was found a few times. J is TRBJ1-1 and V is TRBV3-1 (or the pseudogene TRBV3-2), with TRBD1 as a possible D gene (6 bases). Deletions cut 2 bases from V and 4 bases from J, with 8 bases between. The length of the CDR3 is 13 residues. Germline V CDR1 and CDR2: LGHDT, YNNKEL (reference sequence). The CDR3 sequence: CASSQTGSTEAFF. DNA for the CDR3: TGTGCCAGCAGCCAAACAGGGAGCACTGAAGCTTTCTTT.

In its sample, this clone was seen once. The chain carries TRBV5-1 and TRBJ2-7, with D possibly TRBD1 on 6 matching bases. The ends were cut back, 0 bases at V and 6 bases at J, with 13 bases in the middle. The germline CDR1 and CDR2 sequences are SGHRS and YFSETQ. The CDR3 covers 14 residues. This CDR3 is CASSLDRVKAEQYF. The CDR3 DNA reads TGCGCCAGCAGCTTGGACAGGGTAAAGGCCGAGCAGTACTTC.

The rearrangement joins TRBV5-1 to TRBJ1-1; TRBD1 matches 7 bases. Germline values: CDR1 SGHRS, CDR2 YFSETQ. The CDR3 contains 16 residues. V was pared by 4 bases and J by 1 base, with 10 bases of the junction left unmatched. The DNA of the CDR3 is TGCGCCAGCAGCATTAACACAGGGGCCTCGAACACTGAAGCTTTCTTT. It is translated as CASSINTGASNTEAFF.

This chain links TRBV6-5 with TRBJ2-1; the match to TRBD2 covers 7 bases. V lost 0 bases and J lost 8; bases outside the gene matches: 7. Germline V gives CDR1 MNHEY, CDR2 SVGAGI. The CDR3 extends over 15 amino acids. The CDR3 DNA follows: TGTGCCAGCAGTTACTCCCCAGGCCGGGGGGATGAGCAGTTCTTC. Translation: CASSYSPGRGDEQFF.

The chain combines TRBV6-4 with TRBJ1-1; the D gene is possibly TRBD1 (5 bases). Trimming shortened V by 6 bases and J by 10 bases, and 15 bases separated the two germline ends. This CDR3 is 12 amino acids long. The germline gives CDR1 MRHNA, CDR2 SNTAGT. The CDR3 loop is CASREPGSRAFF. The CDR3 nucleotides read TGTGCCAGCAGGGAGCCAGGGTCCAGAGCTTTCTTT.

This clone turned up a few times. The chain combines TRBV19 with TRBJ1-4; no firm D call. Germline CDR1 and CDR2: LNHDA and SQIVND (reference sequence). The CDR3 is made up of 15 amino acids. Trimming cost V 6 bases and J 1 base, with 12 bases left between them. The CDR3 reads CASSPVGGTNEKLFF. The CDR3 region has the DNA TGTGCCAGTAGCCCCGTGGGAGGAACTAATGAAAAACTGTTTTTT.

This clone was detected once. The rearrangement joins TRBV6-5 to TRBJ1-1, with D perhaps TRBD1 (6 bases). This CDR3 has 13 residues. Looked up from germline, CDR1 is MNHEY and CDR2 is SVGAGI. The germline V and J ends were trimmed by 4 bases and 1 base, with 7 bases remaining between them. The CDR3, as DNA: TGTGCCAGCAGTTTCAGGGGGAACACTGAAGCTTTCTTT. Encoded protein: CASSFRGNTEAFF.

The CDR3 DNA is TGTGCCAGCTCACCAAGGTTCGGGGTAGGTGAGCAGTTCTTC. This gives the protein CASSPRFGVGEQFF. The rearrangement links TRBV18 to TRBJ2-1, with a weak D call TRBD2 (5 bases). Per the germline V gene, CDR1 is KGHSH and CDR2 is LQKENI. Trimming took 2 bases from V and 9 from J, leaving 14 bases between them. The length of the CDR3 is 14 residues. Combining the CDR3 with reference TRBV18 and TRBJ2-1 gives the whole variable domain NAGVMQNPRHLVRRRGQEARLRCSPMKGHSHVYWYRQLPEEGLKFMVYLQKENIIDESGMPKERFSAEFPKEGPSILRIQQVVRGDSAAYFCASSPRFGVGEQFFGPGTRLTVL.

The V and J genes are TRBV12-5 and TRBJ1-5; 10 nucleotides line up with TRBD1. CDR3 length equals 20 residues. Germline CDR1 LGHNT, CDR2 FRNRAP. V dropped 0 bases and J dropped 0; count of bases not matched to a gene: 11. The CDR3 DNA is TGTGCTAGTGGTTTGGTGGACAGGGGGTGGCCTTCGTATAGCAATCAGCCCCAGCATTTT. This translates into CASGLVDRGWPSYSNQPQHF.